A selection of T cell receptor beta chains follows, all from one sample in a study of T cell responses to AZD1222 COVID-19 vaccine. Measured with immunoSEQ multiplex PCR; TCRdb has only the in-frame clones, and not every one. Of some 95,000 clones listed, roughly 91% are singletons. The sample in question was peripheral blood, obtained on day 0 of MenACWY control vaccination. The receptors were sampled from an adult in good health. Both conserved end residues are trimmed from each CDR3. Size is stated for part of the rows, as once, few or many counts, or as a class when the clone is expanded.

j_call | v_call | clone_size | cdr3_aa
TRBJ1-3 | TRBV4-2 | . | ASSQELGSGNTIY
TRBJ2-1 | TRBV27 | . | ASSLEGFNEQF
TRBJ1-2 | TRBV28 | once | ASSSTGQNYGYT
TRBJ1-1 | TRBV7-3 | . | ASSPGPVNTEAF
TRBJ2-2 | TRBV18 | . | ASSSGTRQLTTPGELF
TRBJ2-2 | TRBV6-5 | . | ASIGQGAGELF
TRBJ1-1 | TRBV5-6 | once | ASSLITRRATEAF
TRBJ1-1 | TRBV4-3 | few | ASSQEQANTEAF
TRBJ2-7 | TRBV6-5 | . | ASNRRGSSYEQY
TRBJ2-5 | TRBV15 | . | ATSSGWRETQY
TRBJ2-7 | TRBV3-1/TRBV3-2 | . | ASSLRNEQY
TRBJ2-3 | TRBV6-4 | . | ASSLGGPTDTQY
TRBJ1-4 | TRBV7-2 | . | ASSYTGTGDEKLF
TRBJ1-2 | TRBV7-2 | . | ASSLSWLGYGYT
TRBJ1-5 | TRBV27 | . | ASSLYAGGGGQPQH
TRBJ2-3 | TRBV5-1 | . | ASGTSGPDTQY
TRBJ1-2 | TRBV7-3 | . | ASSLTGGRNQGYT
TRBJ1-2 | TRBV19 | few | ASSRDTRVGGYT
TRBJ1-4 | TRBV14 | . | ASSIDGQPPNEKLF
TRBJ1-3 | TRBV12-3/TRBV12-4 | . | ASSQGAGNTIY
TRBJ2-2 | TRBV4-3 | few | ASSQGIAANTGELF
TRBJ2-5 | TRBV27 | . | ASSFRLAPQETQY
TRBJ2-1 | TRBV6-2/TRBV6-3 | . | ASSYTRVLSNEQF
TRBJ2-3 | TRBV11-3 | . | ASSLTAGNTDTQY
TRBJ1-2 | TRBV14 | . | ASSPSWSALDGYT
TRBJ2-5 | TRBV5-5 | . | ASSLAQGPAYQETQY
TRBJ2-1 | TRBV2 | . | ASSEQISYNEQF
TRBJ2-1 | TRBV7-2 | . | ASSLGSSPRYNEQF
TRBJ1-2 | TRBV29-1 | . | SVASGLGAYGYT
TRBJ2-7 | TRBV5-4 | once | ASSLAGRDEQY
TRBJ1-1 | TRBV14 | . | ASSQGNWNTEAF
TRBJ1-1 | TRBV10-1 | once | ASKQAADTEAF
TRBJ1-2 | TRBV4-2 | . | ASSSGQPGGGDYT
TRBJ2-2 | TRBV9 | . | ASSGPSRGDAGELF
TRBJ1-2 | TRBV19 | . | ASSIYGLGYT
TRBJ2-7 | TRBV9 | . | ASSQDGPIWSYEQY
TRBJ1-1 | TRBV12-5 | . | ASGSPTPHTEAF
TRBJ1-2 | TRBV6-5 | few | ASSRDINYGYT
TRBJ2-7 | TRBV3-1/TRBV3-2 | once | ASSQDYGQRFEQY
TRBJ2-6 | TRBV7-3 | . | ASSLSGPISGANVLT